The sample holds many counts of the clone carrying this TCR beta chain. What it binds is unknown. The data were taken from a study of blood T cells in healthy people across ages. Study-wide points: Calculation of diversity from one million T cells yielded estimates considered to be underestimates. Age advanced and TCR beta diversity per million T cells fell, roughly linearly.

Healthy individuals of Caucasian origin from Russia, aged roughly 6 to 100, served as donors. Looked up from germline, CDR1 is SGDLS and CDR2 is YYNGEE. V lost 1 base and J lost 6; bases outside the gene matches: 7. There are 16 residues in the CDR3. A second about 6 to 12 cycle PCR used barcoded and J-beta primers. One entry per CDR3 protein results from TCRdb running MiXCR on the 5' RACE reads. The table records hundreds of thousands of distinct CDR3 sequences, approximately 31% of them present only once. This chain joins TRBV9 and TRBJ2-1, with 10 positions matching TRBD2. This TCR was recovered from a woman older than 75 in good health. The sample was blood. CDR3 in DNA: TGTGCCAGCAGCGTAATCAGCGGGGGGGCATTCAATGAGCAGTTCTTC. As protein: CASSVISGGAFNEQFF.